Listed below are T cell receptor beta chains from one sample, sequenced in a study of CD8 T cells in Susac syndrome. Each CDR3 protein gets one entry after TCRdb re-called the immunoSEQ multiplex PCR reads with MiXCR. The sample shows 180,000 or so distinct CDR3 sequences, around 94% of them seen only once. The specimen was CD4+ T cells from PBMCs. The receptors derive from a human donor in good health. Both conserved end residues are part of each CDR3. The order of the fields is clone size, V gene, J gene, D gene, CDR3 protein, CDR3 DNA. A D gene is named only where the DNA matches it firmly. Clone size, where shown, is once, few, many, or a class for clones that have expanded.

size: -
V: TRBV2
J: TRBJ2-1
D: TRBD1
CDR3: CASSPGTGSNEQFF
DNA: TGTGCCAGCAGTCCCGGGACAGGGAGCAATGAGCAGTTCTTC

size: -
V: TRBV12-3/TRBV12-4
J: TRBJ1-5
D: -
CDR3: CASSPGPTPSNQPQHF
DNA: TGTGCCAGCAGCCCCGGGCCAACCCCTAGCAATCAGCCCCAGCATTTT

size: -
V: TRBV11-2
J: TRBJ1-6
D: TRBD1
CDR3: CASSLVGTGSTPLHF
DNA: TGTGCCAGCAGCTTAGTAGGGACAGGGTCGACACCCCTCCACTTT

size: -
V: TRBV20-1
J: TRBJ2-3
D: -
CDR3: CSAPDLGPQNTDTQYF
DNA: TGCAGTGCTCCGGACCTGGGCCCCCAAAACACAGATACGCAGTATTTT

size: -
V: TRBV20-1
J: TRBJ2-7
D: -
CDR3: CSASSGFSYEQYF
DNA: TGCAGTGCTAGCAGTGGGTTTTCCTACGAGCAGTACTTC

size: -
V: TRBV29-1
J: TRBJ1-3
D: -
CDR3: CSFWEGSGNTIYF
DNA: TGCAGCTTTTGGGAGGGTTCTGGAAACACCATATATTTT

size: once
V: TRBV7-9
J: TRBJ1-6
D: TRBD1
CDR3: CASSSSDRTYNSPLHF
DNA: TGTGCCAGCAGCTCCTCGGACAGGACCTATAATTCACCCCTCCACTTT

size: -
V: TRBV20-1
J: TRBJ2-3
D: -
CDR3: CSARVGVKDTQYF
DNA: TGCAGTGCTAGGGTGGGGGTGAAAGATACGCAGTATTTT

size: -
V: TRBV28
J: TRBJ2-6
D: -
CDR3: CASTGGPLVGLANVLTF
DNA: TGTGCCAGCACGGGGGGCCCATTGGTCGGTTTGGCCAACGTCCTGACTTTC

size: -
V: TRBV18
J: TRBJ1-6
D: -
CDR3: CASSPGRTDNSPLHF
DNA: TGTGCCAGCTCACCAGGACGTACAGATAATTCACCCCTCCACTTT

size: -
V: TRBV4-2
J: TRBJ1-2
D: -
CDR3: CASSQELPKLGYGYTF
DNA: TGTGCCAGCAGCCAAGAACTTCCCAAACTGGGCTATGGCTACACCTTC

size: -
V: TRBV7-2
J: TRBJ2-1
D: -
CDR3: CASSPSWPYNEQFF
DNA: TGTGCCAGCAGCCCGAGTTGGCCCTACAATGAGCAGTTCTTC

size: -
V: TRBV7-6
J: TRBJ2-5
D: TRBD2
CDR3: CASSPKGGYGETQYF
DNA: TGTGCCAGCAGCCCTAAGGGAGGGTACGGAGAGACCCAGTACTTC

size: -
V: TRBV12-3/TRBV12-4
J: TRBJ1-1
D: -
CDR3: CASSRDGEAFF
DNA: TGTGCCAGCAGTCGGGACGGAGAAGCTTTCTTT

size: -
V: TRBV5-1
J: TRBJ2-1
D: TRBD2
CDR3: CASSLGGLAGSEEQFF
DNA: TGCGCCAGCAGCTTAGGGGGACTAGCGGGGTCGGAGGAGCAGTTCTTC

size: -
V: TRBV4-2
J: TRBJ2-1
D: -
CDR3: CASSQDPASAQNEQFF
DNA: TGTGCCAGCAGCCAAGACCCAGCCTCGGCGCAAAATGAGCAGTTCTTC